These 16 T cell receptor beta chains were sequenced from one sample in a study of chemoradiotherapy in HPV16-positive cancers. The assay was immunoSEQ multiplex PCR, and TCRdb's table has in-frame clones only and misses some. Here the sample spans 13,000 to 15,000 clones, just under 70% being singletons. Specimen collection occurred from a patient who underwent chemoradiotherapy. The source of these receptors is a human donor with HPV-associated anogenital cancer.

This chain uses TRBV4-1 with TRBJ2-3; the D gene could be TRBD1 or TRBD2 (5 bases each). CDR3 length: 16 residues. Trimming took 0 bases from V and 4 from J, leaving 14 bases between them. Germline CDR1 reads MGHRA; CDR2 reads YSYEKL. CDR3 residues: CASSQEPIQGADTQYF. Written as DNA, the CDR3 is TGCGCCAGCAGCCAAGAGCCAATCCAGGGAGCAGATACGCAGTATTTT.

This clone was detected a few times. This chain's CDR3 is CASSLATGNTIYF. Written as DNA, the CDR3 is TGTGCCAGCAGCTTGGCAACGGGAAACACCATATATTTT. This chain links TRBV5-4 with TRBJ1-3; D not resolved. V lost 0 bases and J 4 bases, leaving 5 bases between the germline ends. Germline V gives CDR1 SGHNT, CDR2 YYREEE (reference sequence). This CDR3 is 13 amino acids long.

V is TRBV28 and J is TRBJ2-3; TRBD2 matches at 11 bases. Germline loops: CDR1 MDHEN, CDR2 SYDVKM. V shed 2 bases, J shed 4 bases, and the junction held 17 bases outside the gene matches. The CDR3 has 20 residues. CDR3: CASSLKLGLAEPQSADTQYF. CDR3 nucleotides: TGTGCCAGCAGTTTAAAGTTGGGACTAGCGGAACCTCAGAGCGCAGATACGCAGTATTTT.

The V gene is TRBV19, the J gene TRBJ2-1; 10 positions match TRBD2. Germline lookup yields CDR1 LNHDA and CDR2 SQIVND (reference sequence). The CDR3 is made up of 16 amino acids. V lost 7 bases and J lost 0; bases outside the gene matches: 6. The CDR3 is CASTISSGSSYNEQFF. The CDR3 DNA follows: TGTGCCAGTACCATCTCTAGCGGGAGCTCCTACAATGAGCAGTTCTTC.

This CDR3 reads CASSPQNNRLINYGYTF. CDR3 nucleotide sequence: TGTGCCAGCTCACCACAAAATAACAGGCTGATTAACTATGGCTACACCTTC. V and J are TRBV18 and TRBJ1-2; the D gene is possibly TRBD1 (5 bases). The CDR3 runs to 17 residues. From germline, CDR1 is KGHSH and CDR2 LQKENI. The V and J ends lost 1 base and 1 base respectively, with 16 bases between them.

The chain uses TRBV7-2 and TRBJ1-6, with unresolved D. The germline V and J ends were trimmed by 5 bases and 0 bases, with 14 bases remaining between them. Germline CDR1 and CDR2: SGHTA and FQGNSA. The CDR3 is made up of 17 amino acids. CDR3 nucleotides: TGTGCCAGCAGCCCCGGCGGGAGTGGCTCCTATAATTCACCCCTCCACTTT. Protein product: CASSPGGSGSYNSPLHF.

By proportion, this clone is medium-sized (0.01 to 0.1%). The chain uses TRBV5-1 and TRBJ1-5; D may be TRBD1 (5 bases). The germline V gene encodes CDR1 SGHRS and CDR2 YFSETQ. The V end was cut by 2 bases, the J end by 5 bases, with 8 bases between. This CDR3 is 13 amino acids long. This CDR3 is CASSLDSYQPQHF. The CDR3 DNA reads TGCGCCAGCAGCTTAGACAGCTATCAGCCCCAGCATTTT. Complete variable domain (other parts from reference TRBV5-1 and TRBJ1-5): KAGVTQTPRYLIKTRGQQVTLSCSPISGHRSVSWYQQTPGQGLQFLFEYFSETQRNKGNFPGRFSGRQFSNSRSEMNVSTLELGDSALYLCASSLDSYQPQHFGDGTRLSIL.

The chain is built from TRBV5-1 and TRBJ2-7, with 12 bases that match TRBD2. Germline CDR1 reads SGHRS; CDR2 reads YFSETQ. The CDR3 is 19 residues long. Losses at the gene ends were 3 bases for V and 1 base for J; bases not matched to a gene: 14. The DNA for the CDR3 is TGCGCCAGCAGCTCGATGGCGAGACTAGCGGGGGCCCTGTCCTACGAGCAGTACTTC. It specifies CASSSMARLAGALSYEQYF.

This clone was seen only a few times. The chain recombines TRBV19 with TRBJ1-6; D gene uncertain. V lost 8 bases and J lost 4, with 9 bases in between. The germline V gene has CDR1 LNHDA and CDR2 SQIVND (reference sequence). This CDR3 spans 13 amino acids. The CDR3 bases are TGTGCCAGTTCTAGGTTTTATAATTCACCCCTCCACTTT. Its protein product is CASSRFYNSPLHF.

The genes are TRBV6-5 and TRBJ2-1; D is ambiguous. CDR1 and CDR2 from the germline V gene are MNHEY and SVGAGI. Trimming shortened V by 2 bases and J by 8 bases, and 13 bases separated the two germline ends. This CDR3 is 14 amino acids long. CDR3 amino acids: CASSYGLAEYEQFF. CDR3 in DNA: TGTGCCAGCAGTTACGGGTTAGCAGAATATGAGCAGTTCTTC.

The CDR3 region has the DNA TGTGCCAGCAGTCTGGACGGCGGGGCTAACTATGGCTACACCTTC. Protein: CASSLDGGANYGYTF. V usage is TRBV6-5 and J usage is TRBJ1-2; D unclear. The CDR3 loop spans 15 amino acids. V was cut by 5 bases and J by 0 bases, with 13 bases left in between. Per germline, CDR1 MNHEY and CDR2 SVGAGI.

This clone was seen just once. This sequence joins TRBV29-1 and TRBJ2-3; TRBD2 might be the D (6 bases). Germline assignment: CDR1 SQVTM and CDR2 ANQGSEA. CDR3 length equals 13 residues. The V end lost 6 bases, the J end lost 6 bases, and 16 bases lay between the germline ends. The CDR3 here is CSVLAGGIDTQYF. CDR3 DNA: TGCAGCGTGTTAGCCGGAGGGATTGATACGCAGTATTTT.

This rearrangement joins TRBV2 to TRBJ1-1; D is uncertain. The germline V gene has CDR1 SNHLY and CDR2 FYNNEI. The V and J ends lost 1 base and 8 bases respectively, with 17 bases between them. CDR3 length equals 15 residues. The CDR3 loop is CASSEDGVQMGEAFF. CDR3 bases: TGTGCCAGCAGTGAAGATGGTGTGCAGATGGGCGAAGCTTTCTTT.

The chain combines TRBV19 with TRBJ2-3, with D perhaps matching TRBD1 or TRBD2 (5 bases each). V was shortened by 5 bases and J by 6 bases, with 15 bases between the two germline ends. The length of the CDR3 is 14 residues. CDR1 and CDR2 (germline): LNHDA, SQIVND (reference sequence). The CDR3 reads CASSPGGGKDTQYF. CDR3 coding DNA: TGTGCCAGTAGTCCAGGTGGGGGAAAGGATACGCAGTATTTT.

This clone was found once. The genes are TRBV5-4 and TRBJ1-2; TRBD1 might be the D (6 bases). Germline CDR1 SGHNT, CDR2 YYREEE (reference sequence). This CDR3 comprises 13 residues. The ends were cut back, 2 bases at V and 2 bases at J, with 7 bases in the middle. CDR3 in amino acids: CASSLQGNYGYTF. The CDR3 DNA sequence: TGTGCCAGCAGCTTACAGGGAAACTATGGCTACACCTTC.

This clone has a single count. The V call is TRBV2, the J call TRBJ2-7; no clear D. Germline V gene data show CDR1 as SNHLY and CDR2 as FYNNEI. V lost 9 bases, J lost 4 bases, and 10 bases lay in between. This CDR3 is 11 amino acids long. In DNA form, the CDR3 reads TGTGCCAGTGGTGGTGGGTACGAGCAGTACTTC. It specifies CASGGGYEQYF.